Listed here is a single TCR beta chain. Its target is not known. This entry comes from a study of T cells in Graves' hyperthyroidism and ophthalmopathy. Study outcomes and limitations: Model predictions of ophthalmopathy came a median approximately seven months before onset. Most clonotypes that expanded in the thyroid above 0.001 also showed up in blood. Ophthalmopathy was told apart from stable hyperthyroidism by a 13 V-J model.

TCR beta CDR3 region amplification was performed from RNA transcripts. Carried out on the TCR CDR3, a first-round RT-PCR used the HTBI primer set. TCRdb re-analysed the multiplex PCR reads in MiXCR, keeping a single row per CDR3 protein. Of 650,000 to 800,000 distinct CDR3 sequences in the sample, roughly 45% were seen once. The receptor's source is an adult man with Graves' disease, either hyperthyroidism or ophthalmopathy (not recorded which). Sequencing was carried out using peripheral blood or thyroid tissue (not recorded which).

DNA for the CDR3: TGTGCCACCAGTGATCCTACTAGCGGGCGTCACACCGGGGAGCTGTTTTTT. This gives the protein CATSDPTSGRHTGELFF. The V and J genes are TRBV24-1 and TRBJ2-2, with 9 bases fitting TRBD2. CDR1 KGHDR and CDR2 SFDVKD come from the germline V gene. The CDR3 has 17 amino acids. V shed 3 bases and J 3 bases; nucleotides not matched to a gene: 7.